The T cell receptor (beta chain) under discussion was sequenced for a study of T cells in Graves' hyperthyroidism and ophthalmopathy. This clonotype was seen a handful of times. This CDR3 region has 15 residues. The V gene lost 8 bases and the J gene lost 6 bases, with 19 bases spanning the gap. Germline CDR1 and CDR2: PRHDT and FYEKMQ (reference sequence). The CDR3 regions of TCR beta were amplified from RNA transcripts. The primer set for the first-round RT-PCR of the TCR CDR3 was HTBI. TCRdb re-analysed the multiplex PCR reads in MiXCR, keeping a single row per CDR3 protein. The table has hundreds of thousands of distinct CDR3 sequences, approximately 40% seen once.

The material sequenced was blood. This clonotype was obtained from a man aged 18-30 years with Graves' hyperthyroidism. The V gene is TRBV13, the J gene TRBJ1-4, with a possible D match to TRBD1 (5 bases). The CDR3 sequence: CASSPIRERDEKLFF. CDR3 sequence (DNA): TGTGCCAGCTCACCCATCAGGGAACGGGATGAAAAACTGTTTTTT.